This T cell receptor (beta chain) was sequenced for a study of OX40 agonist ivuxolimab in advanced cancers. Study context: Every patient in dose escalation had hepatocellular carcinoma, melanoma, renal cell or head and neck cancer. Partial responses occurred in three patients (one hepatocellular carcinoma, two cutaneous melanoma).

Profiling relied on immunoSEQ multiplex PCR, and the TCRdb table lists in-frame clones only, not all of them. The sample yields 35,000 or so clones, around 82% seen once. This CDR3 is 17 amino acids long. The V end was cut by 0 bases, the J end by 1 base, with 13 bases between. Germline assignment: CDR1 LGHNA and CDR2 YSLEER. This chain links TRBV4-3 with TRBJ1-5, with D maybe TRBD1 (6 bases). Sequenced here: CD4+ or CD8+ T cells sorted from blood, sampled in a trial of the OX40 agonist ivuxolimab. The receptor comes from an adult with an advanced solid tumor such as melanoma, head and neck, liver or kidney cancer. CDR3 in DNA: TGCGCCAGCAGCCAAGATCTCGGCAGGGGAAGCAATCAGCCCCAGCATTTT. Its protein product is CASSQDLGRGSNQPQHF.